This T cell receptor (beta chain) was recorded in a study of regulatory T cells in long-lasting Graves disease. CDR1 SGHAT and CDR2 FQNNGV come from the germline V gene. CDR3 length: 13 amino acids. With V trimmed by 0 bases and J by 9 bases, 5 bases remained unmatched. Described time point: newly diagnosed GD, antithyroid drugs for less than 3 months. PBMC-extracted RNA yielded the TCR library. HTBI primers from iRepertoire and Arm-PCR of CDR3 regions yielded the TCR beta libraries. MiXCR, run by TCRdb on the multiplex PCR reads, gives a single entry per CDR3 protein. The sample shows a few hundred thousand distinct CDR3 sequences, around an eighth of them seen only once. These same data were also listed under a study on T cells in Graves' hyperthyroidism and ophthalmopathy. That paper adds: Patients aged 18 to 65 had newly diagnosed hyperthyroidism that had lasted under 2 months.

The sequences come from peripheral blood mononuclear cells (PBMCs), collected at new diagnosis, from a patient treated with antithyroid drugs. The chain joins TRBV11-2 to TRBJ2-7; TRBD2 matches 7 bases. The receptor comes from a man aged 25-45 years with Graves disease. The CDR3, as DNA: TGTGCCAGCAGCTTAGATGGGAGGGCGGGGCAGTACTTC. This encodes CASSLDGRAGQYF.